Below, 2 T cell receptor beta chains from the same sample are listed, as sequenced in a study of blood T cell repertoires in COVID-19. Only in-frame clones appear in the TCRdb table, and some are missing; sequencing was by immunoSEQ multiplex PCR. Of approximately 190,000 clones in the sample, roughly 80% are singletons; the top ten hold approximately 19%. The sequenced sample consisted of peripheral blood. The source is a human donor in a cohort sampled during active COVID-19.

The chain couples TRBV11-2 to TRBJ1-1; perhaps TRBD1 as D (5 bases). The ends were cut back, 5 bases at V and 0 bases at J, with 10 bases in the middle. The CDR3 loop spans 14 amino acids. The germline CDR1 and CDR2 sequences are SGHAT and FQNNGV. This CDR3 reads CASSQQDLNTEAFF. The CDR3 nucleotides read TGTGCCAGCAGCCAACAGGATTTGAACACTGAAGCTTTCTTT.

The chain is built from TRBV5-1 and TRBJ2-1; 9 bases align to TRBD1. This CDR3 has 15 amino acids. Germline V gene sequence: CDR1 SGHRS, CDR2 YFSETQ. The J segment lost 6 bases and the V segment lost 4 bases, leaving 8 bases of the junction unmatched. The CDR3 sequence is CASSPGTGWSNEQFF. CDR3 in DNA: TGCGCCAGCAGCCCCGGGACAGGGTGGTCCAATGAGCAGTTCTTC.